Below, 3 T cell receptor beta chains from the same sample are listed, as sequenced in a study of OX40 agonist ivuxolimab in advanced cancers. Sequenced by immunoSEQ multiplex PCR; TCRdb stores in-frame clones only, minus some. The sample shows about 20,000 clones, approximately 83% of them seen only once. The sequences come from CD4+ or CD8+ T cells sorted from blood, collected in a trial of the OX40 agonist ivuxolimab. These receptors originate from an adult with an advanced solid tumor such as melanoma, head and neck, liver or kidney cancer.

V gene TRBV4-3 combines with J gene TRBJ2-5; D is undetermined. The germline gives CDR1 LGHNA, CDR2 YSLEER. This CDR3 contains 13 residues. V was cut by 4 bases and J by 4 bases, with 10 bases left in between. Written as DNA, the CDR3 is TGCGCCAGCAGCCCCCAGTTTAGAGAGACCCAGTACTTC. Encoded protein: CASSPQFRETQYF.

The V call is TRBV4-2, the J call TRBJ2-7; 12 bases agree with TRBD2. Germline V gives CDR1 LGHNA, CDR2 YNFKEQ. The CDR3 spans 17 residues. V trimming: 5 bases; J trimming: 4 bases; junction bases outside the gene matches: 12. CDR3: CASSLVPSGRGLYEQYF. The CDR3 nucleotides read TGTGCCAGCAGCTTGGTCCCTAGCGGGAGGGGACTTTACGAGCAGTACTTC.

The chain combines TRBV19 with TRBJ2-2, with 11 bases fitting TRBD2. The CDR3 is 16 amino acids. Per the germline V gene, CDR1 is LNHDA and CDR2 is SQIVND (reference sequence). V shed 2 bases, J shed 4 bases, and the junction held 3 bases outside the gene matches. DNA for the CDR3: TGTGCCAGTAGTATATTAGCGGGAGGGCCCACCGGGGAGCTGTTTTTT. This translates into CASSILAGGPTGELFF.